This T cell receptor beta chain was sequenced in a study of response to subunit inactivated influenza vaccine. Study outcomes and limitations: The authors put forward the suggestion that each seasonal influenza vaccination may bring in only a limited number of new T cells.

This CDR3 is built from 15 residues. Germline loops: CDR1 DFQATT, CDR2 SNEGSKA (reference sequence). The V gene end was trimmed by 5 bases and the J gene end by 7 bases; junction bases not matched to a gene: 14. In the case of this clonotype: The antigen remains unidentified.

TCRdb re-analysed the RT-PCR reads in MiXCR, keeping a single row per CDR3 protein. Among approximately 520,000 distinct CDR3 sequences listed, approximately 15% were seen once. The chain joins TRBV20-1 to TRBJ2-1; 7 bases are a match to TRBD2. This clonotype originated in a man aged 45 to 70 who received an inactivated influenza vaccine. This sample comprised CD4+ T cells sorted from PBMCs, obtained less than 30 months after vaccination. The CDR3 spells CSAPSSRLARNEQFF. The CDR3 nucleotides are TGCAGTGCTCCCTCCTCCCGACTAGCTAGAAATGAGCAGTTCTTC.